A single sample is the source of the 15 T cell receptor beta chains below, sequenced in a study of blood T cells in healthy people across ages. Primed by a sample-barcoded 5' primer and a J-beta primer mix, a second PCR proceeded for about 6 to 12 cycles. Via MiXCR, TCRdb re-called the 5' RACE reads, giving one row per CDR3 protein. Of over 1,500,000 distinct CDR3 sequences listed, about 50% are singletons. Sequenced material: blood. The receptors originated from a woman between 40 and 55 years old in good health.

The sample holds many counts of this clonotype. The chain combines TRBV29-1 with TRBJ2-1, with TRBD2 matching 11 bases. CDR1 SQVTM and CDR2 ANQGSEA come from the germline V gene. J was trimmed by 2 bases and V by 2 bases; bases with no gene match: 5. The CDR3 is 16 amino acids. This CDR3 is CSVELAGGKTYNEQFF. CDR3 DNA sequence: TGCAGCGTTGAACTAGCGGGGGGTAAAACCTACAATGAGCAGTTCTTC.

This chain connects TRBV7-9 to TRBJ2-1; 7 bases are shared with TRBD1. This CDR3 comprises 16 residues. Germline V gives CDR1 SEHNR, CDR2 FQNEAQ (reference sequence). V lost 4 bases, J lost 3 bases, and 9 bases stayed unmatched. The CDR3 DNA is TGTGCCAGCAGCTCATCCGGACAGGCCGTCTACAATGAGCAGTTCTTC. Encoded protein: CASSSSGQAVYNEQFF.

The CDR3 sequence is CASSQEPANRWDTQYF. The CDR3 DNA reads TGCGCCAGCAGCCAAGAGCCAGCTAACCGTTGGGATACGCAGTATTTT. The V and J genes are TRBV4-1 and TRBJ2-3; no clear D. Germline CDR1 and CDR2: MGHRA and YSYEKL. The germline V and J ends were trimmed by 0 bases and 6 bases, with 16 bases remaining between them. CDR3 length: 16 amino acids.

The chain carries TRBV4-1 and TRBJ2-7; TRBD2 is a possible D gene (5 bases). Trimming cost V 0 bases and J 0 bases, with 9 bases left between them. Germline CDR1 MGHRA, CDR2 YSYEKL. This CDR3 is 15 amino acids long. This chain's CDR3 is CASSQDDGSSYEQYF. The CDR3 DNA sequence: TGCGCCAGCAGCCAAGATGATGGGAGCTCCTACGAGCAGTACTTC.

This clonotype showed up just a few times. J is TRBJ2-3 and V is TRBV14; D is undetermined. Trimming removed 0 bases at V and 4 bases at J, with 5 bases between. This CDR3 is 13 amino acids long. Germline CDR1 is SGHDN and CDR2 is FVKESK. The CDR3 is CASSQDIPDTQYF. DNA for the CDR3: TGTGCCAGCAGCCAAGATATCCCAGATACGCAGTATTTT.

The CDR3 region has the DNA TGCGCCAGCAGCCAAGGGGCATCGACCTCCAGGGGGAGAGGCTACACCTTC. Translating gives CASSQGASTSRGRGYTF. The chain carries TRBV4-3 and TRBJ1-2; 7 nucleotides match TRBD1. The CDR3 is made up of 17 amino acids. The V and J ends lost 1 base and 8 bases, in that order; junction bases with no gene match: 16. Per germline, CDR1 LGHNA and CDR2 YSLEER.

This clonotype was seen a handful of times. The chain has TRBV29-1 and TRBJ2-3; 9 nucleotides line up with TRBD1. The CDR3 is 19 residues long. V gave up 0 bases and J gave up 4 bases; unmatched junction bases: 17. The V gene's germline CDR1 is SQVTM and CDR2 ANQGSEA. The CDR3 nucleotides read TGCAGCGTTGAAGATTCAGGGTTAAGTTGGGACAGGGTACCAGATACGCAGTATTTT. This gives the protein CSVEDSGLSWDRVPDTQYF.

The chain has TRBV3-1 and TRBJ2-4; TRBD1 matches 9 bases. TRBJ2-7 matches the DNA end more closely, so the J call is doubtful. Germline CDR1 LGHDT, CDR2 YNNKEL (reference sequence). This CDR3 has 13 amino acids. CDR3 in amino acids: CASAGQGSHEQYF. CDR3 nucleotide sequence: TGTGCCAGCGCGGGACAGGGAAGCCACGAGCAGTACTTC.

This clonotype was seen at least ten times. J is TRBJ2-3 and V is TRBV5-1, with D hard to call. Germline V gene sequence: CDR1 SGHRS, CDR2 YFSETQ. The V end lost 6 bases, the J end lost 2 bases, and 4 bases lay between the germline ends. This CDR3 has 11 amino acids. CDR3 region: CASKSTDTQYF. The DNA of the CDR3 is TGCGCCAGCAAATCCACAGATACGCAGTATTTT.

V and J are TRBV27 and TRBJ2-7; 7 bases agree with TRBD1. The trim removed 5 bases at V and 3 bases at J, leaving 7 bases unmatched. In germline, CDR1 is MNHEY, CDR2 SMNVEV (reference sequence). This CDR3 contains 14 residues. CDR3 bases: TGTGCCAGCAGTCAGACAGGGAGACTCTACGAGCAGTACTTC. Translated: CASSQTGRLYEQYF.

The J gene is TRBJ2-7, the V gene TRBV2, with D possibly being TRBD1 (7 bases). The CDR3 extends over 14 amino acids. The V gene's germline CDR1 is SNHLY and CDR2 FYNNEI. V was clipped by 4 bases and J by 7 bases, with 17 bases between them. The CDR3: CASSGRDRTGEQYF. For the CDR3, the DNA is TGTGCCAGCAGTGGGAGGGACAGAACGGGGGAGCAGTACTTC.

On this clonotype itself: Germline and junction disagree at one end, which may indicate a read error. The chain is built from TRBV6-1 and TRBJ1-1, with a tentative D call TRBD1 (5 bases). The germline gives CDR1 MNHNS, CDR2 SASEGT. The CDR3 has 13 amino acids. CDR3 loop: CASGEGARVVAFF. CDR3 DNA: TGTGCCAGCGGTGAAGGGGCCCGTGTCGTTGCTTTCTTT.

On this clonotype: The likely explanation is a read error, given a far larger clone one base away. Here the CDR3 reads CACSVGTAYEQYF. Here the CDR3 DNA reads TGTGCCTGCAGCGTAGGGACAGCCTACGAGCAGTACTTC. The chain carries TRBV5-5 and TRBJ2-7, with 7 bases aligning to TRBD1. CDR1 and CDR2 from the germline V gene are SGHKS and YYEKEE (reference sequence). This CDR3 spans 13 amino acids.

CDR3 nucleotides: TGTGCCAGCAGCTCCTCCGGGACAGGGATAGAGACCCAGTACTTC. It encodes CASSSSGTGIETQYF. The chain employs TRBV7-2 and TRBJ2-5; 9 positions match TRBD1. This CDR3 is built from 15 residues. J gave up 4 bases and V 4 bases, and 7 bases lay outside the gene matches. Germline CDR1 reads SGHTA; CDR2 reads FQGNSA. Using reference TRBV7-2 and TRBJ2-5 for the parts outside the CDR3, the full variable domain is GAGVSQSPSNKVTEKGKDVELRCDPISGHTALYWYRQSLGQGLEFLIYFQGNSAPDKSGLPSDRFSAERTGGSVSTLTIQRTQQEDSAVYLCASSSSGTGIETQYFGPGTRLLVL.

The chain employs TRBV2 and TRBJ1-1; D is undetermined. Trimming stripped 3 bases from V and 0 bases from J, with 11 bases between. The CDR3 runs 15 residues. Germline loops: CDR1 SNHLY, CDR2 FYNNEI. CDR3 coding DNA: TGTGCCAGCAGTGACCAGGAGCGGGTGAACACTGAAGCTTTCTTT. Encoded protein: CASSDQERVNTEAFF.